This entry lists 26 T cell receptor beta chains sequenced from one sample in a study of shared clonotypes between healthy human individuals. TCRdb keeps only in-frame clones here, not all; method: immunoSEQ multiplex PCR. The sample has under 650,000 clones; 90% to 96% are singletons. The sequenced sample consisted of naive CD4+ T cells sorted from blood. Subset of the sample: CD45RA+ positively selected. These receptors were collected from a young woman in good health.

V usage is TRBV4-1 and J usage is TRBJ2-7, with 7 nucleotides matching TRBD1. Germline CDR1 and CDR2: MGHRA and YSYEKL. CDR3 length: 16 amino acids. J was trimmed by 1 base and V by 6 bases; bases with no gene match: 12. The CDR3 coding sequence is TGCGCCAGCAGTACAACCGGGACAGTCGAGTCCTACGAGCAGTACTTC. It specifies CASSTTGTVESYEQYF.

This chain joins TRBV18 and TRBJ2-7; the D gene is possibly TRBD2 (6 bases). V shed 2 bases and J shed 3 bases, with 14 bases lying between them. Germline values: CDR1 KGHSH, CDR2 LQKENI. This CDR3 region has 15 residues. The CDR3 loop is CASSPRETSFYEQYF. As DNA, the CDR3 is TGTGCCAGCTCACCAAGAGAGACTAGTTTCTACGAGCAGTACTTC.

The chain recombines TRBV9 with TRBJ1-2; D call uncertain. V lost 6 bases and J lost 8, with 8 bases in between. Germline V gene data show CDR1 as SGDLS and CDR2 as YYNGEE. The CDR3 loop spans 10 amino acids. The CDR3 bases are TGTGCCAGCAACCTTACAGGCTACACCTTC. Protein sequence: CASNLTGYTF.

The chain links TRBV7-9 to TRBJ2-7; TRBD1 is a possible D gene (6 bases). The germline V gene encodes CDR1 SEHNR and CDR2 FQNEAQ (reference sequence). V was clipped by 5 bases and J by 0 bases, with 20 bases between them. The CDR3 has 17 residues. The CDR3 region has the DNA TGTGCCAGCAGCGGCAGGGGTAACCGGGGCGACTCCTACGAGCAGTACTTC. Translating it yields CASSGRGNRGDSYEQYF.

The chain joins TRBV6-5 to TRBJ2-5; D could derive from TRBD1 or TRBD2 (5 bases each). The ends were cut back, 4 bases at V and 0 bases at J, with 12 bases in the middle. The length of the CDR3 is 15 residues. In germline, CDR1 is MNHEY, CDR2 SVGAGI. CDR3 protein: CASSFTGTNQETQYF. As DNA, the CDR3 is TGTGCCAGCAGTTTCACCGGGACCAACCAAGAGACCCAGTACTTC.

This clone was found once. The chain is built from TRBV7-9 and TRBJ2-7; TRBD1 matches at 9 bases. The CDR3 length is 17 residues. V shed 0 bases, J shed 5 bases, and the junction held 11 bases outside the gene matches. Germline loops: CDR1 SEHNR, CDR2 FQNEAQ (reference sequence). The chain's CDR3 is CASSLALGRDREDEQYF. The CDR3 DNA sequence: TGTGCCAGCAGCTTAGCGCTAGGAAGGGACAGGGAAGACGAGCAGTACTTC.

The rearrangement joins TRBV5-4 to TRBJ2-7, with D hard to call. The germline gives CDR1 SGHNT, CDR2 YYREEE (reference sequence). This CDR3 region has 14 residues. Between the trimmed V and J ends, which lost 2 bases and 0 bases, there was a span of 9 bases. This chain's CDR3 is CASSFGTSSYEQYF. CDR3 nucleotide sequence: TGTGCCAGCAGCTTCGGCACAAGCTCCTACGAGCAGTACTTC.

The chain uses TRBV7-2 and TRBJ2-5, with 7 bases fitting TRBD2. CDR3 size: 17 residues. J was trimmed by 5 bases and V by 1 base; bases with no gene match: 13. Germline V lookup: CDR1 SGHTA, CDR2 FQGNSA. CDR3 in amino acids: CASSLVEAGMAKETQYF. Written as DNA, the CDR3 is TGTGCCAGCAGCTTAGTAGAAGCGGGGATGGCGAAGGAGACCCAGTACTTC. Filled out from reference TRBV7-2 and TRBJ2-5, the complete variable domain reads GAGVSQSPSNKVTEKGKDVELRCDPISGHTALYWYRQSLGQGLEFLIYFQGNSAPDKSGLPSDRFSAERTGGSVSTLTIQRTQQEDSAVYLCASSLVEAGMAKETQYFGPGTRLLVL.

This rearrangement joins TRBV27 to TRBJ2-5; D might be TRBD2 (6 bases). The germline V gene encodes CDR1 MNHEY and CDR2 SMNVEV (reference sequence). With 5 bases removed from V and 5 bases from J, the gap between germline ends came to 12 bases. There are 13 residues in the CDR3. The CDR3: CASSPAGGETQYF. The CDR3 DNA follows: TGTGCCAGCAGTCCCGCTGGGGGGGAGACCCAGTACTTC.

The rearrangement joins TRBV7-3 to TRBJ2-1; possible D gene TRBD1, 5 bases. The CDR3 runs to 17 residues. The germline CDR1 and CDR2 sequences are SGHTA and FQGTGA. V gave up 0 bases and J gave up 4 bases, with 16 bases separating them. CDR3 protein: CASSLTGSGPAYNEQFF. The CDR3 region has the DNA TGTGCCAGCAGCTTAACGGGGTCAGGGCCTGCTTACAATGAGCAGTTCTTC.

The V gene is TRBV28, the J gene TRBJ1-2, with 7 bases aligning to TRBD1. The CDR3 totals 14 residues. CDR1 and CDR2 from the germline V gene are MDHEN and SYDVKM. V shed 8 bases, J shed 10 bases, and the junction held 16 bases outside the gene matches. CDR3 DNA: TGTGCCAGCGGGATGGGGACAGCGCGTGTGGACTACACCTTC. Amino acid sequence: CASGMGTARVDYTF.

The genes are TRBV18 and TRBJ2-7, with TRBD1 matching 10 bases. V was pared by 2 bases and J by 3 bases, with 4 bases of the junction left unmatched. CDR1 and CDR2 (germline): KGHSH, LQKENI. The CDR3 loop spans 15 amino acids. CDR3 bases: TGTGCCAGCTCACCAACCGGGACAGGGGACTACGAGCAGTACTTC. Protein: CASSPTGTGDYEQYF.

The chain carries TRBV2 and TRBJ2-2; possible D gene TRBD1, 6 bases. CDR1 is SNHLY, CDR2 FYNNEI, per germline. This CDR3 has 14 amino acids. Trimming cost V 4 bases and J 3 bases, with 9 bases left between them. Here the CDR3 DNA reads TGTGCCAGCAGTGGCGGACAGTACACCGGGGAGCTGTTTTTT. Translation gives CASSGGQYTGELFF. Combining the CDR3 with reference TRBV2 and TRBJ2-2 gives the whole variable domain EPEVTQTPSHQVTQMGQEVILRCVPISNHLYFYWYRQILGQKVEFLVSFYNNEISEKSEIFDDQFSVERPDGSNFTLKIRSTKLEDSAMYFCASSGGQYTGELFFGEGSRLTVL.

The chain employs TRBV19 and TRBJ2-1; 10 bases line up with TRBD2. With 4 bases clipped from V and 8 bases from J, the junction kept 8 bases outside the gene matches. CDR1 is LNHDA and CDR2 is SQIVND in the germline V gene (reference sequence). The CDR3 is 15 amino acids. In DNA, the CDR3 is TGTGCCAGTAGTAATAGCGGGAGGAATTGGGATGAGCAGTTCTTC. Translation gives CASSNSGRNWDEQFF.

V is TRBV5-1 and J is TRBJ2-7, with 9 nucleotides matching TRBD2. Germline values: CDR1 SGHRS, CDR2 YFSETQ. CDR3 size: 15 residues. Trimming at V came to 3 bases and at J to 7 bases, leaving 11 bases not matched to a gene. In DNA form, the CDR3 reads TGCGCCAGCAGCTCCCTAAATAGCGGGAGAAGTGAGCAGTACTTC. The encoded protein is CASSSLNSGRSEQYF.

Concerning this clone: Different DNA sequences within this sample yield the same CDR3. The gene calls are TRBV6-6 and TRBJ2-2, with D possibly matching TRBD1 (6 bases). The CDR3 consists of 15 residues. Germline V gene lookup returns CDR1 MNHNY and CDR2 SVGAGI (reference sequence). V lost 4 bases to trimming and J lost 0 bases, with 9 bases between them. CDR3 in DNA: TGTGCCAGCAGTTTGGACAGTACGAACACCGGGGAGCTGTTTTTT. Its translation is CASSLDSTNTGELFF.

The chain links TRBV10-3 to TRBJ1-4; D is possibly TRBD1 (5 bases). From germline, CDR1 is ENHRY and CDR2 SYGVKD. The germline V and J ends were trimmed by 3 bases and 5 bases, with 16 bases remaining between them. The CDR3 is 16 residues long. CDR3 nucleotide sequence: TGTGCCATCAGTGAATCCCCACAGGTTAACAATGAAAAACTGTTTTTT. Translating it yields CAISESPQVNNEKLFF.

This clone turned up a few times. V is TRBV27 and J is TRBJ1-1; 9 positions agree with TRBD1. Germline values: CDR1 MNHEY, CDR2 SMNVEV (reference sequence). The CDR3 covers 14 residues. Germline trimming cut 7 bases from V and 4 bases from J; bases unmatched to any gene: 7. As DNA, the CDR3 is TGTGCCAGCACCAGGACAGGGGTGATCACTGAAGCTTTCTTT. Its translation is CASTRTGVITEAFF.

V gene TRBV2 combines with J gene TRBJ2-1, with 9 positions matching TRBD1. The CDR3 is 15 residues long. J was trimmed by 0 bases and V by 3 bases; bases with no gene match: 0. Per germline, CDR1 SNHLY and CDR2 FYNNEI. CDR3 protein: CASSEGQGSYNEQFF. The CDR3 nucleotides are TGTGCCAGCAGTGAGGGACAGGGCTCCTACAATGAGCAGTTCTTC.

The V and J genes are TRBV25-1 and TRBJ2-6; tentative D call: TRBD1 (7 bases). This CDR3 has 16 amino acids. The germline V and J ends were trimmed by 7 bases and 0 bases, with 13 bases remaining between them. The V gene's germline CDR1 is MGHDK and CDR2 SYGVNS. Here the CDR3 reads CASTPGGLSGANVLTF. The CDR3 nucleotides are TGTGCCAGCACCCCAGGGGGGCTCTCTGGGGCCAACGTCCTGACTTTC.

About this clone: The same CDR3 is also encoded by other DNA sequences in this sample. The rearrangement uses TRBV5-4 and TRBJ1-3; D gene unclear. CDR1 is SGHNT, CDR2 YYREEE, per germline (reference sequence). CDR3 length: 14 residues. Trimming removed 0 bases from V and 1 base from J, with 5 bases in between. CDR3 sequence (DNA): TGTGCCAGCAGCTTGGCGGGTTCTGGAAACACCATATATTTT. Translation gives CASSLAGSGNTIYF.

The chain combines TRBV14 with TRBJ1-2; D is unclear. Germline values: CDR1 SGHDN, CDR2 FVKESK. V was pared by 3 bases and J by 3 bases, with 8 bases between. CDR3 length equals 13 residues. The CDR3 here is CASSHQVYYGYTF. CDR3 bases: TGTGCCAGCAGCCATCAGGTTTACTATGGCTACACCTTC.

This sequence joins TRBV19 and TRBJ2-1; D could derive from TRBD1 or TRBD2 (6 bases each). Trimming shortened V by 1 base and J by 6 bases, and 13 bases separated the two germline ends. Germline loops: CDR1 LNHDA, CDR2 SQIVND (reference sequence). This CDR3 is built from 15 residues. The chain's CDR3 is CASSIVEGVTNEQFF. In DNA, the CDR3 is TGTGCCAGTAGTATAGTGGAGGGGGTCACCAATGAGCAGTTCTTC.

V usage is TRBV6-5 and J usage is TRBJ1-5; 8 nucleotides line up with TRBD1. Germline V gene data show CDR1 as MNHEY and CDR2 as SVGAGI. CDR3 size: 15 residues. The J segment lost 4 bases and the V segment lost 4 bases, leaving 6 bases of the junction unmatched. CDR3 sequence (DNA): TGTGCCAGCAGTTCCCGGGACAGGCTAAATCAGCCCCAGCATTTT. It translates to CASSSRDRLNQPQHF.

This clone was seen once. V usage is TRBV6-8 and J usage is TRBJ2-1; D is uncertain. This CDR3 has 11 amino acids. Trimming pared 7 bases from V and 8 bases from J, leaving 9 bases between. CDR1 and CDR2 (germline): MNHGY, SAAAGT. The CDR3 sequence: CASTPAYEQFF. The CDR3, as DNA: TGTGCCAGCACCCCCGCCTATGAGCAGTTCTTC.

This chain links TRBV2 with TRBJ2-7, with 7 bases lining up with TRBD2. V was clipped by 8 bases and J by 4 bases; unmatched bases: 14. The CDR3 has 15 residues. Germline CDR1 reads SNHLY; CDR2 reads FYNNEI. The CDR3 region is CASAPGGSALYEQYF. The CDR3 nucleotides read TGTGCCAGCGCACCGGGAGGCTCGGCACTTTACGAGCAGTACTTC. Looking up the rest from reference TRBV2 and TRBJ2-7 gives the full variable domain: EPEVTQTPSHQVTQMGQEVILRCVPISNHLYFYWYRQILGQKVEFLVSFYNNEISEKSEIFDDQFSVERPDGSNFTLKIRSTKLEDSAMYFCASAPGGSALYEQYFGPGTRLTVT.